Listed below are T cell receptor beta chains from one sample, sequenced in a study of CD8 T cells in ankylosing spondylitis. TCRdb reprocessed the 5' RACE reads via MiXCR and lists one record per CDR3 protein. Counted here are over 600,000 distinct CDR3 sequences, 15% to 20% occurring once; the ten biggest clones make up 15% to 20%. The source material was blood, either unsorted or a sorted T cell fraction (not recorded which). Source of these receptors: a male donor with ankylosing spondylitis. Both conserved end residues are trimmed from each CDR3. The order of the fields is CDR3 length, V gene, CDR3 protein.

cdr3_length: 13; v_call: TRBV12-3/TRBV12-4; cdr3_aa: ASSLLSGSDNEQF
cdr3_length: 14; v_call: TRBV7-2; cdr3_aa: ASSLAKGNGNTEAF
cdr3_length: 12; v_call: TRBV27; cdr3_aa: ASSFSGDSYEQY
cdr3_length: 14; v_call: TRBV14; cdr3_aa: ASSQEDRGTLYGYT
cdr3_length: 12; v_call: TRBV27; cdr3_aa: ASSFSGSIGEQY
cdr3_length: 14; v_call: TRBV2; cdr3_aa: ASIRGFPGQGGGYT
cdr3_length: 13; v_call: TRBV28; cdr3_aa: ASSLTGTRTGELF
cdr3_length: 14; v_call: TRBV5-1; cdr3_aa: ASSFASGGATGELF
cdr3_length: 14; v_call: TRBV6-1; cdr3_aa: ASTQRESSGANVLT
cdr3_length: 14; v_call: TRBV6-5; cdr3_aa: ASSYSGVGKNTEAF
cdr3_length: 14; v_call: TRBV24-1; cdr3_aa: ATSDWRGTGVETQY
cdr3_length: 11; v_call: TRBV4-1; cdr3_aa: ASSLNRAYEQY
cdr3_length: 11; v_call: TRBV5-1; cdr3_aa: ASGDRNTGELF
cdr3_length: 12; v_call: TRBV12-3/TRBV12-4; cdr3_aa: ASSRGDGTGELF
cdr3_length: 11; v_call: TRBV7-2; cdr3_aa: ASSLIRTYEQY
cdr3_length: 11; v_call: TRBV10-3; cdr3_aa: AISVGYQETQY
cdr3_length: 12; v_call: TRBV6-5; cdr3_aa: ASSYDTANYGYT
cdr3_length: 16; v_call: TRBV6-1; cdr3_aa: ASSEGLFVAASYNEQF
cdr3_length: 13; v_call: TRBV4-1; cdr3_aa: ASSQDGTITYEQY
cdr3_length: 12; v_call: TRBV4-1; cdr3_aa: ASSQVTGADTQY
cdr3_length: 11; v_call: TRBV7-9; cdr3_aa: ASSPRPGTEAF
cdr3_length: 13; v_call: TRBV28; cdr3_aa: ASSTADSLQETQY
cdr3_length: 17; v_call: TRBV4-3; cdr3_aa: ASSQDGVSLAGRIHEQF
cdr3_length: 16; v_call: TRBV11-2; cdr3_aa: ASSFGTGLTRSSYEQY
cdr3_length: 11; v_call: TRBV7-2; cdr3_aa: ASAGTSNYEQY
cdr3_length: 14; v_call: TRBV20-1; cdr3_aa: SASPGQGIMNTEAF
cdr3_length: 14; v_call: TRBV6-1; cdr3_aa: ASSDWAHSTNEKLF
cdr3_length: 12; v_call: TRBV18; cdr3_aa: ASSQTPQGNEQF
cdr3_length: 14; v_call: TRBV5-1; cdr3_aa: ASSLGRVGSYNEQF
cdr3_length: 12; v_call: TRBV9; cdr3_aa: ASREAGTNYGYT
cdr3_length: 12; v_call: TRBV5-1; cdr3_aa: ASSYGGILYEQY